Listed below are T cell receptor beta chains from one sample, sequenced in a study of T cell responses to AZD1222 COVID-19 vaccine. The protocol was immunoSEQ multiplex PCR, while the TCRdb copy is restricted to in-frame clones and leaves out a portion. The table includes 150,000 or so clones, approximately 88% detected once. Sequencing used peripheral blood, obtained on day 0 of AZD1222 vaccination. All receptors derive from an adult in good health. CDR3s include the opening cysteine and the closing phenylalanine or tryptophan. The D gene is left open where the match is weak. Clone size, where shown, is once, few, many, or a class for clones that have expanded.

v_gene: TRBV18
len: 17
abundance: -
d_gene: TRBD2
j_gene: TRBJ2-2
CDR3nt: TGTGCCAGCTCACCACGGTTTAGCGGGGCGAACACCGGGGAGCTGTTTTTT
CDR3aa: CASSPRFSGANTGELFF

v_gene: TRBV5-4
len: 18
abundance: -
d_gene: TRBD1
j_gene: TRBJ2-2
CDR3nt: TGTGCCAGCAGCTTGGGTACAGGGGGCTGGGCGAACACCGGGGAGCTGTTTTTT
CDR3aa: CASSLGTGGWANTGELFF

v_gene: TRBV9
len: 13
abundance: -
d_gene: -
j_gene: TRBJ1-2
CDR3nt: TGTGCCAGCAGCCACGGACAGCTATATGGCTACACCTTC
CDR3aa: CASSHGQLYGYTF

v_gene: TRBV7-2
len: 14
abundance: -
d_gene: TRBD1
j_gene: TRBJ1-1
CDR3nt: TGTGCCAGCAGCAAGGACAGGGACTCCACTGAAGCTTTCTTT
CDR3aa: CASSKDRDSTEAFF

v_gene: TRBV11-3
len: 13
abundance: once
d_gene: -
j_gene: TRBJ2-1
CDR3nt: TGTGCCAGCAGCTTAGGTACCGGGAATGAGCAGTTCTTC
CDR3aa: CASSLGTGNEQFF

v_gene: TRBV5-1
len: 15
abundance: once
d_gene: -
j_gene: TRBJ2-7
CDR3nt: TGCGCCAGCAGCCCTGACGGACGAAAACCCTACGAGCAGTACTTC
CDR3aa: CASSPDGRKPYEQYF

v_gene: TRBV15
len: 17
abundance: once
d_gene: TRBD2
j_gene: TRBJ2-1
CDR3nt: TGTGCCACCAGCAGAGAGGCTAGCGGTGGCAAATACAATGAGCAGTTCTTC
CDR3aa: CATSREASGGKYNEQFF

v_gene: TRBV9
len: 14
abundance: few
d_gene: TRBD1
j_gene: TRBJ1-2
CDR3nt: TGTGCCAGCAGCCCAGGGGGGAGTGTCGATGGCTACACCTTC
CDR3aa: CASSPGGSVDGYTF

v_gene: TRBV7-8
len: 13
abundance: -
d_gene: -
j_gene: TRBJ1-1
CDR3nt: TGTGCCAGCAGCTTTTCCAGGGGACTCGAAGCTTTCTTT
CDR3aa: CASSFSRGLEAFF

v_gene: TRBV4-1
len: 18
abundance: -
d_gene: -
j_gene: TRBJ2-1
CDR3nt: TGCGCCAGCAGCCAAGGCATAGATGGGGACGGTGTGCACAATGAGCAGTTCTTC
CDR3aa: CASSQGIDGDGVHNEQFF

v_gene: TRBV11-1
len: 14
abundance: -
d_gene: -
j_gene: TRBJ2-5
CDR3nt: TGTGCCAGCAGAAACTTGGGGGCGAAAGAGACCCAGTACTTC
CDR3aa: CASRNLGAKETQYF

v_gene: TRBV11-2
len: 15
abundance: -
d_gene: -
j_gene: TRBJ1-2
CDR3nt: TGTGCCACCAGCTTCTCCGGGACAAGTGCTTATGGCTACACCTTC
CDR3aa: CATSFSGTSAYGYTF

v_gene: TRBV6-5
len: 15
abundance: -
d_gene: -
j_gene: TRBJ1-5
CDR3nt: TGTGCCAGCAATTCCAAAGGCGGTCCCGGGCGGCCCCAGCATTTT
CDR3aa: CASNSKGGPGRPQHF